The present T cell receptor beta chain was sequenced within a study of CD8+CD57+ T cells in acquired aplastic anemia. In patients chosen for sequencing, flow cytometry had shown CD8+CD57+ cell expansion. Genomic DNA provided the template from which TCR beta VDJ and CDR3 profiles were obtained. TCRdb re-analysed the reads in MiXCR, keeping a single row per CDR3 protein. The sample carries around 200,000 distinct CDR3 sequences, nearly 50% recorded once. This CDR3 is built from 14 residues. The V gene's germline CDR1 is SGHTA and CDR2 FQGNSA. V shed 5 bases and J 4 bases; nucleotides not matched to a gene: 6.

The chain carries TRBV7-2 and TRBJ2-3, with TRBD2 matching 7 bases. The clonotype comes from a human donor with aplastic anemia. Sequencing input: sorted CD4+, CD8+, or CD8+CD57+ T cells (not recorded which) from PBMCs. The DNA for the CDR3 is TGTGCCAGCAGCCAAGGACTAGACTCAGATACGCAGTATTTT. Protein sequence: CASSQGLDSDTQYF.